These 15 T cell receptor beta chains were all obtained from the same sample, sequenced in a study of T-cell reconstitution after alpha-beta-depleted transplantation in children. As it was prepared, the TCRbeta library received unique molecular identifiers. TCRdb ran MiXCR on the PCR reads and lists one entry per CDR3 protein. This sample yields hundreds of thousands of distinct CDR3 sequences, of which 10% to 15% are seen a single time; about 2.2% belongs to the top ten. The sequenced sample was PBMCs, mostly from graft donor cells, obtained 360 days after TCRalphabeta/CD19-depleted stem cell transplant. The receptors derive from a male patient under 18 who had a stem cell transplant for acute myeloid leukemia, so the T cells may come from the graft donor.

The table lists this clonotype with a few counts. The rearrangement uses TRBV24-1 and TRBJ2-5; 10 positions match TRBD1. With 4 bases clipped from V and 5 bases from J, the junction kept 6 bases outside the gene matches. Per germline, CDR1 KGHDR and CDR2 SFDVKD. CDR3 size: 15 residues. CDR3 sequence reads: CATSDQTGGLETQYF. The CDR3 DNA reads TGTGCCACCAGTGACCAGACAGGGGGCTTGGAGACCCAGTACTTC.

The rearrangement uses TRBV6-5 and TRBJ1-2; 7 positions agree with TRBD1. V lost 4 bases and J lost 6; bases outside the gene matches: 11. This CDR3 comprises 15 residues. Germline V gene data show CDR1 as MNHEY and CDR2 as SVGAGI. CDR3 sequence (DNA): TGTGCCAGCAGTTCCTGGGGAGACAGGGTGGATGGCTACACCTTC. Amino acid sequence: CASSSWGDRVDGYTF.

The chain carries TRBV20-1 and TRBJ2-4; 11 bases are shared with TRBD2. Germline V gives CDR1 DFQATT, CDR2 SNEGSKA (reference sequence). This CDR3 is 13 amino acids long. With 5 bases clipped from V and 12 bases from J, the junction kept 9 bases outside the gene matches. The CDR3 nucleotides read TGCAGTGCTCGTAGCGGGAGGGATTTCACTCAGTACTTC. It translates to CSARSGRDFTQYF.

This clonotype was detected only a few times. The gene calls are TRBV4-3 and TRBJ2-2; the D is unclear. Trimming removed 0 bases at V and 7 bases at J, with 3 bases between. The CDR3 length is 12 residues. Germline values: CDR1 LGHNA, CDR2 YSLEER. CDR3 bases: TGCGCCAGCAGCCAAGATTACGGGGAGCTGTTTTTT. It is translated as CASSQDYGELFF.

This clonotype was seen at least ten times. V gene TRBV18 combines with J gene TRBJ2-5; D is undetermined. CDR1 KGHSH and CDR2 LQKENI come from the germline V gene. Trimming cost V 5 bases and J 1 base, with 11 bases left between them. CDR3 length: 14 residues. DNA for the CDR3: TGTGCCAGCTCAGCCACATCACCCCAAGAGACCCAGTACTTC. This gives the protein CASSATSPQETQYF.

The V and J genes are TRBV20-1 and TRBJ2-7; 12 positions agree with TRBD1. Looked up from germline, CDR1 is DFQATT and CDR2 is SNEGSKA (reference sequence). V lost 1 base, J lost 2 bases, and 18 bases stayed unmatched. The CDR3 contains 20 residues. As DNA, the CDR3 is TGCAGTGCTAGAGCCGTGGCGGTGAAGGGACAGGGGGCGTCCACCTACGAGCAGTACTTC. Translated: CSARAVAVKGQGASTYEQYF.

The chain couples TRBV19 to TRBJ1-1; D is unclear. The CDR3 totals 12 residues. Germline-derived CDR1 and CDR2 are LNHDA and SQIVND (reference sequence). The germline V and J ends were trimmed by 9 bases and 4 bases, with 12 bases remaining between them. In DNA form, the CDR3 reads TGTGCCAGAAGACTGATCGGCACTGAAGCTTTCTTT. It specifies CARRLIGTEAFF.

This clonotype was seen a handful of times. The rearrangement joins TRBV28 to TRBJ1-5, with 9 nucleotides matching TRBD1. The junction had 6 bases not matched to a gene; V was cut back by 3 bases and J by 3 bases. The CDR3 runs to 16 residues. In germline, CDR1 is MDHEN, CDR2 SYDVKM. The CDR3 coding sequence is TGTGCCAGCAGTTTTCGGGACAGGGCCATCAATCAGCCCCAGCATTTT. This encodes CASSFRDRAINQPQHF.

This clonotype was seen ten or more times. V usage is TRBV28 and J usage is TRBJ1-3, with no clear D. Per the germline V gene, CDR1 is MDHEN and CDR2 is SYDVKM. The CDR3 consists of 12 residues. The V end was cut by 8 bases, the J end by 3 bases, with 8 bases between. CDR3 sequence: CASLQDGNTIYF. Written as DNA, the CDR3 is TGTGCCAGCCTCCAGGATGGAAACACCATATATTTT. Using reference TRBV28 and TRBJ1-3 for the parts outside the CDR3, the full variable domain is DVKVTQSSRYLVKRTGEKVFLECVQDMDHENMFWYRQDPGLGLRLIYFSYDVKMKEKGDIPEGYSVSREKKERFSLILESASTNQTSMYLCASLQDGNTIYFGEGSWLTVV.

This clonotype was seen more than once but under ten times. The chain is built from TRBV4-3 and TRBJ2-5; TRBD2 aligns across 7 bases. V was clipped by 4 bases and J by 3 bases; unmatched bases: 11. CDR3 size: 16 residues. Germline CDR1 LGHNA, CDR2 YSLEER. For the CDR3, the DNA is TGCGCCAGCAGCCTCTACACTTCTGGGGGGGAAGAGACCCAGTACTTC. It translates to CASSLYTSGGEETQYF.

This rearrangement joins TRBV10-3 to TRBJ2-1; 9 positions match TRBD2. CDR3 length: 15 residues. CDR1 is ENHRY, CDR2 SYGVKD, per germline. Trimming cost V 10 bases and J 4 bases; bases outside gene matches: 11. The CDR3 nucleotides read TGTGCCACCCTCAGGGAAGCGGGAGGATACAATGAGCAGTTCTTC. Its protein is CATLREAGGYNEQFF.

This clonotype turned up a few times. This rearrangement joins TRBV5-1 to TRBJ2-3, with no clear D. This CDR3 contains 16 residues. V lost 0 bases and J 2 bases, leaving 13 bases between the germline ends. Germline CDR1 SGHRS, CDR2 YFSETQ. The CDR3 spells CASSLAIRISTDTQYF. The CDR3 DNA sequence: TGCGCCAGCAGCTTGGCTATCCGGATCTCCACAGATACGCAGTATTTT.

A few counts support this clonotype. This chain uses TRBV29-1 with TRBJ1-1; D is ambiguous. CDR1 and CDR2 from the germline V gene are SQVTM and ANQGSEA. V was clipped by 7 bases and J by 4 bases, with 13 bases between them. This CDR3 comprises 12 residues. The CDR3 region has the DNA TGCAGCGGAGGACTGCACCTCACTGAAGCTTTCTTT. Protein product: CSGGLHLTEAFF.

At least ten counts were recorded for this clonotype. This chain connects TRBV28 to TRBJ2-7; TRBD2 matches 7 bases. Germline V gene sequence: CDR1 MDHEN, CDR2 SYDVKM. Trimming removed 6 bases from V and 4 bases from J; junction bases left unmatched: 18. The CDR3 spans 17 residues. The CDR3 region has the DNA TGTGCCAGCAGCTTCCATCGGGGTGGCGGGAGTAGGTACGAGCAGTACTTC. Amino acids: CASSFHRGGGSRYEQYF.

This clonotype was found many times. The chain uses TRBV4-3 and TRBJ2-1; 10 nucleotides agree with TRBD2. Germline loops: CDR1 LGHNA, CDR2 YSLEER. The CDR3 covers 16 residues. The trim removed 0 bases at V and 4 bases at J, leaving 3 bases unmatched. CDR3 coding DNA: TGCGCCAGCAGCCAAGAATGGACTAGCGGATACAATGAGCAGTTCTTC. Translated: CASSQEWTSGYNEQFF.